This is a list of T cell receptor beta chains from one sample in a study of radiotherapy plus CTLA-4 blockade in lung cancer. Here immunoSEQ multiplex PCR was the method, and the copy in TCRdb shows in-frame clones only, minus some. The repertoire has 52,000 or so clones, 79% of them found once; the top ten carry 2.5% to 4%. Material: peripheral blood, obtained from a patient treated with radiotherapy plus ipilimumab. Receptors originate from a human donor with non-small cell lung cancer who had a partial response to radiotherapy plus ipilimumab. Each CDR3 is given with its conserved first and last residue. The D gene is left open where the match is weak. Expanded clones get a size class; other rows say once, few or many, or leave the size out.

CDR3 length | J gene | D gene | V gene | clone size | CDR3 protein | CDR3 DNA
15 | TRBJ2-3 | - | TRBV9 | - | CASSGWGLSTDTQYF | TGTGCCAGCAGCGGCTGGGGACTTTCCACAGATACGCAGTATTTT
18 | TRBJ2-1 | TRBD2 | TRBV11-1 | - | CASSSGTSGGARGNEQFF | TGTGCCAGCAGCTCCGGGACTAGCGGGGGGGCCCGGGGGAATGAGCAGTTCTTC
13 | TRBJ2-7 | TRBD2 | TRBV10-1 | few | CASASGDNYEQYF | TGCGCCAGCGCTAGCGGGGATAACTACGAGCAGTACTTC
14 | TRBJ2-7 | TRBD1 | TRBV2 | - | CASNSGTGLYEQYF | TGTGCCAGCAATTCCGGGACAGGCCTCTACGAGCAGTACTTC
14 | TRBJ2-7 | - | TRBV5-1 | - | CASIPRPGDYEQYF | TGCGCCAGCATCCCTAGACCAGGGGACTACGAGCAGTACTTC
14 | TRBJ2-3 | - | TRBV13 | - | CASSLGRITDTQYF | TGTGCCAGCAGCTTAGGCCGTATCACAGATACGCAGTATTTT
11 | TRBJ1-3 | - | TRBV19 | - | CASTSGNTIYF | TGTGCCAGTACTTCCGGAAACACCATATATTTT
13 | TRBJ2-1 | - | TRBV9 | - | CASSVTTRNEQFF | TGTGCCAGCAGCGTTACTACGCGCAATGAGCAGTTCTTC
15 | TRBJ2-1 | TRBD1 | TRBV7-3 | - | CASSFGQGAYNEQFF | TGTGCCAGCAGCTTCGGACAGGGGGCCTACAATGAGCAGTTCTTC
15 | TRBJ1-2 | - | TRBV9 | few | CARLRGRGHNYGYTF | TGTGCCAGGCTACGGGGGAGGGGACATAACTATGGCTACACCTTC
18 | TRBJ1-1 | - | TRBV6-1 | - | CASSETGRTWGRTTEAFF | TGTGCCAGCAGTGAAACGGGGAGGACCTGGGGCAGAACAACTGAAGCTTTCTTT
17 | TRBJ2-5 | TRBD2 | TRBV4-1 | - | CASSQGPSGELQETQYF | TGCGCCAGCAGCCAAGGTCCTAGCGGGGAACTCCAAGAGACCCAGTACTTC
14 | TRBJ1-5 | - | TRBV5-6 | few | CASSSPGERQPQHF | TGTGCCAGCAGCTCGCCCGGGGAACGGCAGCCCCAGCATTTT
14 | TRBJ1-1 | - | TRBV6-6 | - | CASSPTLSNTEAFF | TGTGCCAGCAGTCCTACCCTTAGCAACACTGAAGCTTTCTTT